This TCR beta chain was recorded in a study of neoadjuvant anti-PD-1 for oral cavity cancer. Germline CDR1 and CDR2: SGHAT and FQNNGV. This CDR3 has 12 amino acids. Trimming removed 6 bases at V and 3 bases at J, with 9 bases between. Clones were read by immunoSEQ multiplex PCR, and TCRdb kept only the in-frame ones, dropping some. The sample contains about 68,000 clones, around 84% of which appear only once. Time point defined: after neoadjuvant nivolumab, at surgical resection. Sample: PBMCs, taken after nivolumab (anti-PD-1) treatment. The source is a person between 40 and 85 years old with oral cavity squamous cell carcinoma. The J gene is TRBJ2-7, the V gene TRBV11-2; D is undetermined. The CDR3 nucleotides read TGTGCCAGCAGTTCTACCGGCTACGAGCAGTACTTC. Protein: CASSSTGYEQYF.